This TCR beta chain was captured in a study of post-analysis software for immune sequencing data. Study results and caveats: Four to six TRBV segments were more frequent in patients than controls; TRBV5-6, TRBV5-1 and TRBV20-1 belonged to this group.

Prepared libraries of TCR beta cDNA carried unique molecular identifiers. TCRdb reprocessed the PCR reads with MiXCR, giving one entry per CDR3 protein. This table holds 450,000 or so distinct CDR3 sequences, around 40% found once. This clonotype occurred once. Its antigen remains unknown. The V end was cut by 1 base, the J end by 6 bases, with 10 bases between. CDR3 size: 14 residues. The source of this sequence is a girl under 18 with multiple sclerosis. The sample comprised blood. The chain joins TRBV12-3 or TRBV12-4 to TRBJ2-1, with D perhaps TRBD1 (5 bases). CDR3 DNA sequence: TGTGCCAGCAGTTTAGGACAGAACTTCAATGAGCAGTTCTTC. It encodes CASSLGQNFNEQFF.